This TCR beta chain was identified in a study of technical replicates of blood from a few donors. This CDR3 contains 15 residues. Trimming at V came to 7 bases and at J to 4 bases, leaving 9 bases not matched to a gene. The germline CDR1 and CDR2 sequences are SEHNR and FQNEAQ (reference sequence). Sequenced by immunoSEQ multiplex PCR; TCRdb stores in-frame clones only, minus some. This sample has over 70,000 clones, with almost 98% found just once. The receptor was isolated from a human donor in good health. The chain links TRBV7-9 to TRBJ1-5; TRBD1 matches 8 bases. Sequencing was carried out using T cells isolated from PBMCs. CDR3 protein: CASTPGQGGNQPQHF. The CDR3 DNA sequence: TGTGCCAGCACCCCAGGACAGGGAGGTAATCAGCCCCAGCATTTT.